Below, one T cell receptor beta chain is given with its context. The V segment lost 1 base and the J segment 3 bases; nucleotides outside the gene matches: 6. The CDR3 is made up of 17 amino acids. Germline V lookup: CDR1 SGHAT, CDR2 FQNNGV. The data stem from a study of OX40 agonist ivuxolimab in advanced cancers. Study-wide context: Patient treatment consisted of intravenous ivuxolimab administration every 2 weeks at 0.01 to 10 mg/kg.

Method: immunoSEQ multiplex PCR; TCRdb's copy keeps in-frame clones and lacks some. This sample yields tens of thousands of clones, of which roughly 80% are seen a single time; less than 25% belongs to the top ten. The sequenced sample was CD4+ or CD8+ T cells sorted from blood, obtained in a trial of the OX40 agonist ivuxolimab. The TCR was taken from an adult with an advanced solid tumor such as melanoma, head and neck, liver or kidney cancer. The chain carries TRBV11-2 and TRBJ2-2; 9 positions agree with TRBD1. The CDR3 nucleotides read TGTGCCAGCAGCTTAGCGGGACAGGGTAAAGACACCGGGGAGCTGTTTTTT. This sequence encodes CASSLAGQGKDTGELFF.